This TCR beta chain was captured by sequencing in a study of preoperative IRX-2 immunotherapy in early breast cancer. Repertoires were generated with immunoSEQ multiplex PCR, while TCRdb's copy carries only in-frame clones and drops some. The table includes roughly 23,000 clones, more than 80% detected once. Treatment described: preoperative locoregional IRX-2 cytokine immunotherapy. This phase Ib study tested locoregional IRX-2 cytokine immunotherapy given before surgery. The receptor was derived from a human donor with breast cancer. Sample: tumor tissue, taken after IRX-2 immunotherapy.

The DNA for the CDR3 is TGTGCCAGCAGCTTGGAGGGGGACGAGCAGTACTTC. Translated: CASSLEGDEQYF. The V call is TRBV5-8, the J call TRBJ2-5, with TRBD1 as a possible D gene (6 bases). The DNA end is a closer match to TRBJ2-7, so the J assignment may be wrong. This CDR3 spans 12 amino acids. Germline assignment: CDR1 SGHTS and CDR2 YDEGEE.